A single sample is the source of the 15 T cell receptor beta chains below, sequenced in a study of blood T cell repertoires in COVID-19. The repertoire was sequenced with immunoSEQ multiplex PCR; TCRdb's copy has only in-frame clones and lacks some. The sample has 310,000 or so clones; about 87% are singletons. The sequenced sample consisted of peripheral blood. These receptors came from a man in his 70s with acute or convalescent COVID-19.

The V and J genes are TRBV18 and TRBJ2-5, with 7 bases fitting TRBD1. The CDR3 length is 15 residues. V shed 0 bases and J 5 bases; nucleotides not matched to a gene: 6. Germline values: CDR1 KGHSH, CDR2 LQKENI. CDR3 in DNA: TGTGCCAGCTCACCACCTTACGACAGGGCGGAGACCCAGTACTTC. Residues: CASSPPYDRAETQYF.

The V and J genes are TRBV7-2 and TRBJ1-2, with D tentatively TRBD1 (6 bases). V was clipped by 1 base and J by 3 bases, with 18 bases between them. Germline V gene data show CDR1 as SGHTA and CDR2 as FQGNSA. This CDR3 region has 17 residues. The CDR3 DNA follows: TGTGCCAGCAGCTTAGTAGGGACCAGGGGAGGGGACTATGGCTACACCTTC. This translates into CASSLVGTRGGDYGYTF.

The V and J genes are TRBV4-2 and TRBJ2-6; weak D call: TRBD1 (7 bases). The V gene's germline CDR1 is LGHNA and CDR2 YNFKEQ. The germline V and J ends were trimmed by 1 base and 0 bases, with 16 bases remaining between them. CDR3 length equals 19 residues. CDR3 nucleotide sequence: TGTGCCAGCAGCCAAGCTCGGGGGACAGCATCCTCTGGGGCCAACGTCCTGACTTTC. Translating it yields CASSQARGTASSGANVLTF.

This chain joins TRBV6-6 and TRBJ2-7; TRBD1 might be the D (7 bases). The CDR3 loop spans 15 amino acids. The germline gives CDR1 MNHNY, CDR2 SVGAGI (reference sequence). V was cut by 6 bases and J by 2 bases, with 17 bases left in between. CDR3 DNA: TGTGCCAGCAGCAGACAGGGCGTAGCGGCCTACGAGCAGTACTTC. Translation gives CASSRQGVAAYEQYF.

The CDR3 region is CSANRDYEQYF. The CDR3 DNA follows: TGCAGTGCCAACAGGGACTACGAGCAGTACTTC. The V and J genes are TRBV20-1 and TRBJ2-7; maybe TRBD1 (6 bases). This CDR3 is built from 11 residues. Trimming took off 6 bases at V and 3 bases at J, with 9 bases between the two ends. Germline V gene data show CDR1 as DFQATT and CDR2 as SNEGSKA (reference sequence).

V is TRBV4-1 and J is TRBJ2-5; 12 bases match TRBD2. Germline CDR1 MGHRA, CDR2 YSYEKL. The CDR3 loop spans 16 amino acids. The V segment lost 1 base and the J segment 2 bases; nucleotides outside the gene matches: 2. The CDR3 bases are TGCGCCAGCAGCCAAGGGCTAGCGGGGGGGCAAGAGACCCAGTACTTC. This gives the protein CASSQGLAGGQETQYF.

The V and J genes are TRBV3-1 (or the pseudogene TRBV3-2) and TRBJ1-2; D possibly corresponds to TRBD1 (6 bases). This CDR3 is built from 15 residues. With 0 bases removed from V and 8 bases from J, the gap between germline ends came to 16 bases. Germline V lookup: CDR1 LGHDT, CDR2 YNNKEL (reference sequence). The CDR3 DNA reads TGTGCCAGCAGCCAAGATGATGGGGGGGCGCAGGGCTACACCTTC. This encodes CASSQDDGGAQGYTF.

The chain has TRBV7-2 and TRBJ1-4, with D uncertain. Germline CDR1 and CDR2: SGHTA and FQGNSA. This CDR3 comprises 13 residues. V was shortened by 1 base and J by 6 bases, with 6 bases between the two germline ends. The CDR3 loop reads CASSLGQYEKLFF. The CDR3 nucleotides read TGTGCCAGCAGCTTAGGACAATATGAAAAACTGTTTTTT.

The chain carries TRBV23-1 and TRBJ1-5, with TRBD1 as a possible D gene (5 bases). TRBV23-1 is known as an ORF, though its function is uncertain. This CDR3 is 16 amino acids long. The V end was cut by 2 bases, the J end by 1 base, with 12 bases between. CDR3 region: CASSQLPGESNQPQHF. The CDR3 DNA reads TGCGCCAGCAGTCAACTCCCGGGGGAGAGCAATCAGCCCCAGCATTTT.

The genes are TRBV19 and TRBJ1-4; possible D gene TRBD1, 6 bases. From germline, CDR1 is LNHDA and CDR2 SQIVND (reference sequence). Trimming shortened V by 4 bases and J by 7 bases, and 19 bases separated the two germline ends. This CDR3 is built from 16 residues. The CDR3 reads CASSTYPRGSGEKLFF. CDR3 sequence (DNA): TGTGCCAGTAGTACCTACCCCAGGGGTTCAGGTGAAAAACTGTTTTTT.

The V call is TRBV11-1, the J call TRBJ1-2; D not resolved. Germline-derived CDR1 and CDR2 are SGHAT and FQDESV (reference sequence). V lost 5 bases, J lost 7 bases, and 14 bases lay in between. The CDR3 sequence is 13 residues long. The CDR3 region is CASSPPGGGGYTF. The CDR3 nucleotides read TGTGCCAGCAGCCCACCCGGAGGTGGTGGCTACACCTTC. Full variable domain (missing parts from reference TRBV11-1 and TRBJ1-2): EAEVAQSPRYKITEKSQAVAFWCDPISGHATLYWYRQILGQGPELLVQFQDESVVDDSQLPKDRFSAERLKGVDSTLKIQPAELGDSAMYLCASSPPGGGGYTFGSGTRLTVV.

This clone was seen only a few times. The V call is TRBV5-1, the J call TRBJ1-4, with 8 nucleotides matching TRBD1. Looked up from germline, CDR1 is SGHRS and CDR2 is YFSETQ. The CDR3 sequence is 15 residues long. J gave up 8 bases and V 4 bases, and 10 bases lay outside the gene matches. The CDR3 region is CASSARTGWREKLFF. The CDR3 DNA reads TGCGCCAGCAGCGCAAGGACAGGGTGGCGGGAAAAACTGTTTTTT.

The chain uses TRBV4-2 and TRBJ1-3; no reliable D call. CDR1 LGHNA and CDR2 YNFKEQ come from the germline V gene. This CDR3 has 16 residues. V lost 1 base and J 0 bases, leaving 10 bases between the germline ends. CDR3 nucleotides: TGTGCCAGCAGCCAAGCTCCCGGGATCTCTGGAAACACCATATATTTT. This codes for CASSQAPGISGNTIYF.

The chain couples TRBV6-5 to TRBJ2-3, with D uncertain. Trimming took off 2 bases at V and 6 bases at J, with 12 bases between the two ends. CDR1 MNHEY and CDR2 SVGAGI come from the germline V gene. CDR3 size: 14 residues. CDR3 sequence reads: CASSYTPGGDTQYF. The CDR3 bases are TGTGCCAGCAGTTACACCCCAGGTGGGGATACGCAGTATTTT.

This rearrangement joins TRBV19 to TRBJ2-1; the D is unclear. Germline-derived CDR1 and CDR2 are LNHDA and SQIVND (reference sequence). V lost 3 bases to trimming and J lost 4 bases, with 7 bases between them. CDR3 length: 13 amino acids. The CDR3: CASSISRYNEQFF. The CDR3 DNA follows: TGTGCCAGTAGTATCAGCAGGTACAATGAGCAGTTCTTC.